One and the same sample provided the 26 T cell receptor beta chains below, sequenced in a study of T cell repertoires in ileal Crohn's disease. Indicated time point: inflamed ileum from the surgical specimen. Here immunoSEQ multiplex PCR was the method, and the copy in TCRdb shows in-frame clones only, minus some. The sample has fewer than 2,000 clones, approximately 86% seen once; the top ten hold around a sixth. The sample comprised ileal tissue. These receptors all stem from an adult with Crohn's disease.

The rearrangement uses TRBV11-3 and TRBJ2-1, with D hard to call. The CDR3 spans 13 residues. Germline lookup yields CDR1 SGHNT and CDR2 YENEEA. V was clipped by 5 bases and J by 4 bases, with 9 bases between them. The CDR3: CASSLTSYNEQFF. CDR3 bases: TGTGCCAGCAGCCTTACAAGTTACAATGAGCAGTTCTTC. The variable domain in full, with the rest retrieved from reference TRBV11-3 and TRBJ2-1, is EAGVVQSPRYKIIEKKQPVAFWCNPISGHNTLYWYLQNLGQGPELLIRYENEEAVDDSQLPKDRFSAERLKGVDSTLKIQPAELGDSAVYLCASSLTSYNEQFFGPGTRLTVL.

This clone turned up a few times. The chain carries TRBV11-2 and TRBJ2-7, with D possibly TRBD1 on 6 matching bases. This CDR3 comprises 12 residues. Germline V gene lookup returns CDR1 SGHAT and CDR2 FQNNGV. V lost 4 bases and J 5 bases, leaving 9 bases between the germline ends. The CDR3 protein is CASSSTGHEQYF. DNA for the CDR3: TGTGCCAGCAGCTCGACAGGCCACGAGCAGTACTTC. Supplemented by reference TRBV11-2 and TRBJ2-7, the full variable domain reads EAGVAQSPRYKIIEKRQSVAFWCNPISGHATLYWYQQILGQGPKLLIQFQNNGVVDDSQLPKDRFSAERLKGVDSTLKIQPAKLEDSAVYLCASSSTGHEQYFGPGTRLTVT.

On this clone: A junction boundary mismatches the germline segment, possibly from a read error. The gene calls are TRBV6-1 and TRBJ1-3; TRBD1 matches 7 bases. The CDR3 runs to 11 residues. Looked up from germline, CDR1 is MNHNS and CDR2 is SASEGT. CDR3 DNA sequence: TGTGCCAGCAGTGATTACGGACAGGTTCGGTTT. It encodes CASSDYGQVRF.

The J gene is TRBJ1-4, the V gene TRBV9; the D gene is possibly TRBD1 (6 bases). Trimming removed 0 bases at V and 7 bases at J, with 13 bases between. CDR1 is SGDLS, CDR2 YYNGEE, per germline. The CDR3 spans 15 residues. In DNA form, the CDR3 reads TGTGCCAGCAGCGTAGGACAGGCTTGGATTGAAAAACTGTTTTTT. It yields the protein CASSVGQAWIEKLFF. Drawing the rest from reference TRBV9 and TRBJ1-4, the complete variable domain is DSGVTQTPKHLITATGQRVTLRCSPRSGDLSVYWYQQSLDQGLQFLIQYYNGEERAKGNILERFSAQQFPDLHSELNLSSLELGDSALYFCASSVGQAWIEKLFFGSGTQLSVL.

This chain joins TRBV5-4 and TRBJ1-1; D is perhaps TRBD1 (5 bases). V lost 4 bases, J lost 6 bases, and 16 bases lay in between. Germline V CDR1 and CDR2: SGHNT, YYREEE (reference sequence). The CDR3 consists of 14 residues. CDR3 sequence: CASSPDSGEPEAFF. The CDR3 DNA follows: TGTGCCAGCAGCCCCGACAGTGGAGAGCCTGAAGCTTTCTTT. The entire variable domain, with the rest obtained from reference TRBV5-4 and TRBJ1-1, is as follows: ETGVTQSPTHLIKTRGQQVTLRCSSQSGHNTVSWYQQALGQGPQFIFQYYREEENGRGNFPPRFSGLQFPNYSSELNVNALELDDSALYLCASSPDSGEPEAFFGQGTRLTVV.

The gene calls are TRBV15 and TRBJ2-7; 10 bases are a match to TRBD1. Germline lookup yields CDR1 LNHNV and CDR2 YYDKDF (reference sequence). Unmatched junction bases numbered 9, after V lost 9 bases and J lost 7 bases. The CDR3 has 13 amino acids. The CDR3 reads CATGRQGAREQYF. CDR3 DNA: TGTGCCACGGGTCGACAGGGGGCGCGAGAGCAGTACTTC. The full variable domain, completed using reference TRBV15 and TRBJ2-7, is DAMVIQNPRYQVTQFGKPVTLSCSQTLNHNVMYWYQQKSSQAPKLLFHYYDKDFNNEADTPDNFQSRRPNTSFCFLDIRSPGLGDTAMYLCATGRQGAREQYFGPGTRLTVT.

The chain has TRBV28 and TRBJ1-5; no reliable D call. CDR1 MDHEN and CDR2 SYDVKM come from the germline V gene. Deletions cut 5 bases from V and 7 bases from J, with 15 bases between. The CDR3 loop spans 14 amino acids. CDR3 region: CASSRTNTGQPQHF. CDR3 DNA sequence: TGTGCCAGCAGTCGTACCAACACGGGGCAGCCCCAGCATTTT.

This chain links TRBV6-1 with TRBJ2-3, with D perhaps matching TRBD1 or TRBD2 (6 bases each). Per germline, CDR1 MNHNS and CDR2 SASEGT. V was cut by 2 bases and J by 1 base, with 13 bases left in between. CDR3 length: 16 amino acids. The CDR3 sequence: CASSELGGLGTDTQYF. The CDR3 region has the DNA TGTGCCAGCAGTGAATTAGGGGGACTCGGCACAGATACGCAGTATTTT.

In nucleotides, the CDR3 is TGTGCCTGGAGTCAGGGACAGGGAACGGATACGCAGTATTTT. This translates into CAWSQGQGTDTQYF. The chain recombines TRBV30 with TRBJ2-3, with TRBD1 matching over 9 bases. The length of the CDR3 is 14 residues. The germline gives CDR1 GTSNPN, CDR2 SVGIG (reference sequence). Trimming cost V 2 bases and J 6 bases; bases outside gene matches: 6.

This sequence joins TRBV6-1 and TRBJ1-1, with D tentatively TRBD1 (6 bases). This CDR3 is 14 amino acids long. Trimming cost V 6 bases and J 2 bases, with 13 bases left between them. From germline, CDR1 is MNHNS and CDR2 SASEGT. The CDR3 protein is CASSPRDINTEAFF. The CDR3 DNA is TGTGCCAGCAGCCCCCGGGACATCAACACTGAAGCTTTCTTT.

The CDR3 DNA reads TGTGCCATCAGTGAAAGGGGACTAGGGACAGATACGCAGTATTTT. Translation gives CAISERGLGTDTQYF. The genes are TRBV10-3 and TRBJ2-3; the match to TRBD2 covers 8 bases. The CDR3 loop spans 15 amino acids. Germline CDR1 reads ENHRY; CDR2 reads SYGVKD. Losses at the gene ends were 3 bases for V and 3 bases for J; bases not matched to a gene: 5.

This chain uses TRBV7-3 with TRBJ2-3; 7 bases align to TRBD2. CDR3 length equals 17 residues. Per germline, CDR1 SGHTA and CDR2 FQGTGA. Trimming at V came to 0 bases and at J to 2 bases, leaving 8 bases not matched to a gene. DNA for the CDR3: TGTGCCAGCAGCTTAACGTGGCCTAGCGGACCCACAGATACGCAGTATTTT. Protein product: CASSLTWPSGPTDTQYF.

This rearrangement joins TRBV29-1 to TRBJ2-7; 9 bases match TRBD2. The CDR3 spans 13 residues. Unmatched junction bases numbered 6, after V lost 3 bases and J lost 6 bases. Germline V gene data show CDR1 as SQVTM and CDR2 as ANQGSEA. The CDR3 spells CSVDGGGGTEQYF. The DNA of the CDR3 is TGCAGCGTTGACGGCGGGGGGGGAACCGAGCAGTACTTC.

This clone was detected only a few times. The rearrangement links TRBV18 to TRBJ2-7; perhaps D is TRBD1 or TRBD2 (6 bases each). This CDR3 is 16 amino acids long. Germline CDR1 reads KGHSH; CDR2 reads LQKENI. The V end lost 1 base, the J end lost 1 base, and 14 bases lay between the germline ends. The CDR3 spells CASSPRRGEVSYEQYF. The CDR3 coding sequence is TGTGCCAGCTCACCACGTAGGGGGGAGGTATCCTACGAGCAGTACTTC.

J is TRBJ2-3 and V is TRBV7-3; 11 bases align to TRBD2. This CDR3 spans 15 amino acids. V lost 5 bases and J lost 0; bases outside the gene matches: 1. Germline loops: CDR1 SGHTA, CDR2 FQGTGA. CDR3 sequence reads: CASSASGGSTDTQYF. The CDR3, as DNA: TGTGCCAGCAGCGCTAGCGGGGGGAGCACAGATACGCAGTATTTT.

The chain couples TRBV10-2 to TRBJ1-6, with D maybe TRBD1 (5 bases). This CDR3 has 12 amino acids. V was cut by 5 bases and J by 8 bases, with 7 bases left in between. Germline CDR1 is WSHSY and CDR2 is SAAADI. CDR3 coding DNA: TGCGCCAGCAGTTTGGGGGATTCACCCCTCCACTTT. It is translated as CASSLGDSPLHF.

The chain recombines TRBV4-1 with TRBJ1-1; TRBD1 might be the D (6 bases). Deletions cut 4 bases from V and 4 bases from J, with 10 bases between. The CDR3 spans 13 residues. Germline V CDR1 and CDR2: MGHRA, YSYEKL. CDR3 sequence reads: CASSRQEGTEAFF. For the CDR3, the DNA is TGCGCCAGCAGCCGACAGGAGGGCACTGAAGCTTTCTTT.

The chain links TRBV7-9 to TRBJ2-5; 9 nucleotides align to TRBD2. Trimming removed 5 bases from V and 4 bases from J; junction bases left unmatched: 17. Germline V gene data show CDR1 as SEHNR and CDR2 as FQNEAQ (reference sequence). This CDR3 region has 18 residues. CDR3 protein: CASSPHVSPSGAGETQYF. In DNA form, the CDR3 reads TGTGCCAGCAGCCCACATGTATCTCCTAGCGGGGCTGGAGAGACCCAGTACTTC.

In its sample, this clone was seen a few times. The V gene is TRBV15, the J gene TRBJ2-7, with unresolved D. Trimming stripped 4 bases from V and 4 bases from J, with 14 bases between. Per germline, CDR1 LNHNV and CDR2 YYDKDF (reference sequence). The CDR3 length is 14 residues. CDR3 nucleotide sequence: TGTGCCACCAGCATAGGGCAGACCACTTACGAGCAGTACTTC. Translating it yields CATSIGQTTYEQYF.

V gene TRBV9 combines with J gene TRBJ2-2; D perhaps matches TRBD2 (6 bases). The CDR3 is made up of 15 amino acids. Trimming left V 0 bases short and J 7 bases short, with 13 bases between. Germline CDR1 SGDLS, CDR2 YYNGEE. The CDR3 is CASSVDGPRGGELFF. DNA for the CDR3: TGTGCCAGCAGCGTAGATGGGCCGCGGGGCGGGGAGCTGTTTTTT.

CDR3 in DNA: TGTGCCAGCAGCTTAGCGGGCAACTACGAGCAGTACTTC. Its protein is CASSLAGNYEQYF. The V call is TRBV11-2, the J call TRBJ2-7; no clear D. The germline V gene has CDR1 SGHAT and CDR2 FQNNGV. This CDR3 is 13 amino acids long. The V end lost 1 base, the J end lost 3 bases, and 7 bases lay between the germline ends. Full variable domain (rest looked up from reference TRBV11-2 and TRBJ2-7): EAGVAQSPRYKIIEKRQSVAFWCNPISGHATLYWYQQILGQGPKLLIQFQNNGVVDDSQLPKDRFSAERLKGVDSTLKIQPAKLEDSAVYLCASSLAGNYEQYFGPGTRLTVT.

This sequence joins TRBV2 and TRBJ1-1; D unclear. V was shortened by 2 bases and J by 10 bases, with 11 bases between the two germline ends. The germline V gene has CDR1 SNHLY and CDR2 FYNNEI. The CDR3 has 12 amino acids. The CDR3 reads CASSERDRGAFF. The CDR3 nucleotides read TGTGCCAGCAGTGAAAGGGATCGCGGAGCTTTCTTT.

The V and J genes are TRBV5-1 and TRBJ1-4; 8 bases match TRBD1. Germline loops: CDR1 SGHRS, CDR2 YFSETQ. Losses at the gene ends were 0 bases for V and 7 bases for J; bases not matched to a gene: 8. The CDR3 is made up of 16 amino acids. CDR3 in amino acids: CASSLDWGRGREKLFF. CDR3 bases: TGCGCCAGCAGCTTGGACTGGGGCAGGGGGCGTGAAAAACTGTTTTTT.

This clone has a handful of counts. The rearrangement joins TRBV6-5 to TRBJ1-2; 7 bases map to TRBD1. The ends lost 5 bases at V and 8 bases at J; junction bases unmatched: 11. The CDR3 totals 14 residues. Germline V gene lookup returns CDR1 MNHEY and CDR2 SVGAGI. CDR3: CASSPDRGRGGYTF. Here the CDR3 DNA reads TGTGCCAGCAGTCCGGATAGGGGGCGAGGGGGCTACACCTTC.

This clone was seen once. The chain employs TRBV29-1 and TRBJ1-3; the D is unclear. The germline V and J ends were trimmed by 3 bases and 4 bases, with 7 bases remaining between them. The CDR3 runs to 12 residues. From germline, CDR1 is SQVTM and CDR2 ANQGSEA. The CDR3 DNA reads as TGCAGCGTTGACACCCCCGGAAACACCATATATTTT. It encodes CSVDTPGNTIYF.

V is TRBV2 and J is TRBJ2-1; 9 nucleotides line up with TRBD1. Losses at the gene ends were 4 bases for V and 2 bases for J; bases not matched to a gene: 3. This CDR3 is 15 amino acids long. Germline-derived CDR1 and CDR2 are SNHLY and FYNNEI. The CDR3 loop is CASSGGQGPYNEQFF. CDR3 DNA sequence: TGTGCCAGCAGTGGGGGACAGGGCCCCTACAATGAGCAGTTCTTC.